The next 20 T cell receptor beta chains were all read from a single sample in a study of T cells in Graves' hyperthyroidism and ophthalmopathy. RNA transcripts gave rise to amplified TCR beta CDR3 regions. Primed by the HTBI set, a first-round RT-PCR was run on the TCR CDR3. MiXCR, applied by TCRdb to the multiplex PCR reads, yields one record per CDR3 protein. The table has under 400,000 distinct CDR3 sequences, about 14% seen once; the top ten hold around 10%. Source material: blood. Receptor source: a woman aged 60 to 75 with Graves' hyperthyroidism.

The chain couples TRBV12-3 or TRBV12-4 to TRBJ1-6; possibly TRBD1 for D (6 bases). V shed 5 bases and J shed 6 bases, with 11 bases lying between them. This CDR3 comprises 14 residues. CDR3 sequence (DNA): TGTGCCAGCAGTCAGGGGACGGTTAATTCACCCCTCCACTTT. This encodes CASSQGTVNSPLHF.

In its sample, this clonotype was seen many times. The CDR3 region has the DNA TGCAGTGCCACCGAAGGGAATCAGCCCCAGCATTTT. It codes for CSATEGNQPQHF. This chain links TRBV20-1 with TRBJ1-5; no reliable D call. CDR3 size: 12 residues. Trimming cost V 6 bases and J 4 bases, with 10 bases left between them. Germline V gene lookup returns CDR1 DFQATT and CDR2 SNEGSKA (reference sequence).

The table lists this clonotype with a few counts. Because it lacks the conserved phenylalanine or tryptophan at the end, this CDR3 is likely a read error. V gene TRBV11-2 combines with J gene TRBJ2-7; the D is unclear. This CDR3 contains 13 residues. Trimming shortened V by 2 bases and J by 7 bases, and 12 bases separated the two germline ends. Germline CDR1 is SGHAT and CDR2 is FQNNGV. The CDR3 nucleotides are TGTGCCAGCAGCTTAATCTGGGGTGGAGAGCAGTACCTC. This encodes CASSLIWGGEQYL.

The genes are TRBV9 and TRBJ1-1; D is unresolved. Germline V gene sequence: CDR1 SGDLS, CDR2 YYNGEE. The V and J ends lost 2 bases and 0 bases respectively, with 8 bases between them. The CDR3 is 14 residues long. DNA of the CDR3: TGTGCCAGCAGCGTTTCAGGTCTGAACACTGAAGCTTTCTTT. This translates into CASSVSGLNTEAFF.

With respect to this clonotype: This may arise from a read error, as a much more abundant clone is one base away. J is TRBJ2-1 and V is TRBV30; tentatively, D is TRBD2 (5 bases). This CDR3 spans 18 amino acids. Deletions cut 0 bases from V and 0 bases from J, with 18 bases between. Germline V gene data show CDR1 as GTSNPN and CDR2 as SVGIG (reference sequence). For the CDR3, the DNA is TGTGCCTGGAGTGTAATATCTTCTGGGAGAAGCTCCTACAATGAGCAGTTCTTC. It translates to CAWSVISSGRSSYNEQFF.

This clonotype was seen more than once but under ten times. The chain recombines TRBV6-5 with TRBJ1-2; 7 bases are shared with TRBD1. CDR3 length: 18 amino acids. Germline V gene sequence: CDR1 MNHEY, CDR2 SVGAGI. Trimming at V came to 0 bases and at J to 6 bases, leaving 16 bases not matched to a gene. The CDR3 is CASSYSRTARGARHGYTF. Here the CDR3 DNA reads TGTGCCAGCAGTTACTCGAGGACCGCCAGGGGGGCCCGACATGGCTACACCTTC.

This clonotype was detected ten times or more. The chain employs TRBV2 and TRBJ2-1; D is undetermined. The length of the CDR3 is 13 residues. Trimming pared 8 bases from V and 4 bases from J, leaving 12 bases between. The germline CDR1 and CDR2 sequences are SNHLY and FYNNEI. CDR3 sequence (DNA): TGTGCCAGCGGGCCCGGTCCATACAATGAGCAGTTCTTC. Protein product: CASGPGPYNEQFF. Drawing the rest from reference TRBV2 and TRBJ2-1, the complete variable domain is EPEVTQTPSHQVTQMGQEVILRCVPISNHLYFYWYRQILGQKVEFLVSFYNNEISEKSEIFDDQFSVERPDGSNFTLKIRSTKLEDSAMYFCASGPGPYNEQFFGPGTRLTVL.

The count of this clonotype is one. A much larger clonotype is one base distant, so this may be a read error. This chain connects TRBV5-1 to TRBJ1-4, with 10 nucleotides matching TRBD1. The CDR3 has 16 amino acids. The germline V gene has CDR1 SGHRS and CDR2 YFSETQ. The CDR3 sequence is CVSSSGQTGGNEKLFF. CDR3 DNA sequence: TGCGTCAGCAGCTCGGGGCAGACAGGGGGCAATGAAAAACTGTTTTTT.

The rearrangement links TRBV6-1 to TRBJ2-7, with unresolved D. Trimming removed 7 bases at V and 2 bases at J, with 15 bases between. The CDR3 spans 14 residues. Germline lookup yields CDR1 MNHNS and CDR2 SASEGT. The CDR3, as DNA: TGTGCCAGCAATATGGACGGACCGGCCTACGAGCAGTACTTC. Protein sequence: CASNMDGPAYEQYF.

CDR3 DNA sequence: TGTGCCAGCAGTTTAGGCGGGAGGGCCGTTAAGACCCAGTACTTC. It translates to CASSLGGRAVKTQYF. This chain joins TRBV28 and TRBJ2-5; 9 bases fit TRBD2. Trimming at V came to 2 bases and at J to 6 bases, leaving 7 bases not matched to a gene. Germline V CDR1 and CDR2: MDHEN, SYDVKM. This CDR3 is 15 amino acids long.

In this sample, this clonotype turned up many times. The DNA for the CDR3 is TGTGCCAGCAGTGATACAGGGTCGGCGACCGAGCAGTACTTC. This gives the protein CASSDTGSATEQYF. The rearrangement uses TRBV2 and TRBJ2-7, with a possible D match to TRBD1 (6 bases). V lost 3 bases, J lost 6 bases, and 15 bases lay in between. CDR3 length: 14 residues. Per the germline V gene, CDR1 is SNHLY and CDR2 is FYNNEI.

There are many counts of this clonotype. V usage is TRBV28 and J usage is TRBJ1-4, with D hard to call. This CDR3 contains 13 residues. Germline V gene sequence: CDR1 MDHEN, CDR2 SYDVKM. The germline V and J ends were trimmed by 5 bases and 4 bases, with 8 bases remaining between them. This chain's CDR3 is CASSPSGNEKLFF. CDR3 nucleotide sequence: TGTGCCAGCAGTCCCAGTGGTAATGAAAAACTGTTTTTT.

Concerning this clonotype itself: This may arise from a read error, as a much more abundant clone is one base away. This chain joins TRBV10-1 and TRBJ1-5, with unresolved D. The CDR3 has 12 residues. Germline V gene sequence: CDR1 WNHNN, CDR2 SYGVQD (reference sequence). This chain's CDR3 is CAGSASHQPQHF. CDR3 DNA sequence: TGCGCCGGCAGTGCCAGCCATCAGCCCCAGCATTTT.

This clonotype was found many times. V usage is TRBV30 and J usage is TRBJ1-3, with unresolved D. Germline CDR1 and CDR2: GTSNPN and SVGIG (reference sequence). This CDR3 comprises 13 residues. V was clipped by 2 bases and J by 3 bases, with 8 bases between them. In DNA form, the CDR3 reads TGTGCCTGGAGTTCCGGGCGTGGAAACACCATATATTTT. It specifies CAWSSGRGNTIYF.

This clonotype was recorded many times. V is TRBV11-3 and J is TRBJ2-1, with D unclear. This CDR3 contains 16 residues. Germline assignment: CDR1 SGHNT and CDR2 YENEEA. V lost 5 bases, J lost 0 bases, and 14 bases lay in between. CDR3 region: CASSLRLQSSYNEQFF. CDR3 nucleotides: TGTGCCAGCAGCCTCCGACTGCAGAGCTCCTACAATGAGCAGTTCTTC.

This clonotype was recorded many times. The V and J genes are TRBV18 and TRBJ1-1, with D maybe TRBD1 (5 bases). CDR3 length: 13 residues. Germline V gene lookup returns CDR1 KGHSH and CDR2 LQKENI. Trimming cost V 2 bases and J 8 bases, with 12 bases left between them. CDR3 protein: CASSPGAQDEAFF. In DNA, the CDR3 is TGTGCCAGCTCACCAGGAGCACAGGACGAAGCTTTCTTT. The variable domain in full, completed from reference TRBV18 and TRBJ1-1, reads NAGVMQNPRHLVRRRGQEARLRCSPMKGHSHVYWYRQLPEEGLKFMVYLQKENIIDESGMPKERFSAEFPKEGPSILRIQQVVRGDSAAYFCASSPGAQDEAFFGQGTRLTVV.

In this sample, this clonotype turned up a few times. The chain combines TRBV5-5 with TRBJ2-2; 7 bases map to TRBD2. The CDR3 contains 14 residues. The V segment lost 7 bases and the J segment 4 bases; nucleotides outside the gene matches: 7. Germline loops: CDR1 SGHKS, CDR2 YYEKEE (reference sequence). CDR3 DNA: TGTGCCAGCGGGCGGGGGTTTGGCACCGGGGAGCTGTTTTTT. Translated: CASGRGFGTGELFF.

This clonotype was detected a few times. V gene TRBV5-5 combines with J gene TRBJ1-5; D remains ambiguous. The CDR3 has 13 amino acids. Between the trimmed V and J ends, which lost 0 bases and 7 bases, there was a span of 8 bases. In germline, CDR1 is SGHKS, CDR2 YYEKEE (reference sequence). The CDR3, as DNA: TGTGCCAGCAGCTTGGTAGTTAGGCAGCCCCAGCATTTT. This translates into CASSLVVRQPQHF.

With respect to this clonotype: The junction differs from germline at one of its ends, possibly a read error. V is TRBV10-3 and J is TRBJ2-1, with TRBD2 matching over 14 bases. This CDR3 has 18 amino acids. CDR1 is ENHRY and CDR2 is SYGVKD in the germline V gene. CDR3 sequence: CASSSGTSGSYSYNEQFF. The CDR3 nucleotides read TGTGCCAGCAGTTCCGGGACTAGCGGGAGCTACTCCTACAATGAGCAGTTCTTC.

This clonotype has only a few counts. V usage is TRBV11-2 and J usage is TRBJ2-7; D may correspond to TRBD1 or TRBD2 (5 bases each). V lost 5 bases and J lost 5, with 16 bases in between. This CDR3 spans 14 amino acids. CDR1 is SGHAT and CDR2 is FQNNGV in the germline V gene. As DNA, the CDR3 is TGTGCCAGCAGCCCGGGACCGACCATGGACGAGCAGTACTTC. It specifies CASSPGPTMDEQYF.